This entry lists 9 T cell receptor beta chains sequenced from one sample in a study of glioma-infiltrating T cells. TCR alpha and beta CDR3 regions were amplified from RNA using iRepertoire nested multiplex PCR. Via MiXCR, TCRdb re-called the multiplex PCR reads, giving one row per CDR3 protein. The sample includes 100,000 to 150,000 distinct CDR3 sequences, 20% to 25% seen only once; the top ten take 25% to 30%. Sequencing was carried out using glioma tissue, nonneoplastic brain tissue, or PBMCs (not recorded which). These receptors were collected from a human donor with low-grade glioma or glioblastoma, undergoing nonglioma brain surgery, or in good health (not recorded which).

The V and J genes are TRBV3-1 and TRBJ2-3; 10 positions match TRBD2. Germline values: CDR1 LGHDT, CDR2 YNNKEL (reference sequence). V lost 4 bases and J lost 0; bases outside the gene matches: 10. This CDR3 has 18 residues. The CDR3 here is CASSLKLAGRASTDTQYF. The CDR3 DNA reads as TGTGCCAGCAGCCTGAAACTAGCGGGGCGAGCTAGCACAGATACGCAGTATTTT.

The sample holds a few counts of this clonotype. This chain connects TRBV6-1 to TRBJ2-5; 8 nucleotides agree with TRBD1. CDR1 is MNHNS and CDR2 is SASEGT in the germline V gene. V dropped 6 bases and J dropped 1; count of bases not matched to a gene: 7. The CDR3 has 15 residues. DNA for the CDR3: TGTGCCAGCAGCTGGGCCGGGACAGGCCAAGAGACCCAGTACTTC. It yields the protein CASSWAGTGQETQYF.

This clonotype was seen ten or more times. The chain has TRBV3-1 and TRBJ2-7, with D unresolved. V lost 0 bases, J lost 6 bases, and 6 bases lay in between. There are 12 residues in the CDR3. Germline V gene lookup returns CDR1 LGHDT and CDR2 YNNKEL (reference sequence). The CDR3 protein is CASSQDRGEQYV. DNA of the CDR3: TGTGCCAGCAGCCAAGATAGAGGCGAGCAGTACGTC.

The chain uses TRBV7-3 and TRBJ1-2, with 8 bases lining up with TRBD1. V was clipped by 4 bases and J by 8 bases; unmatched bases: 6. CDR1 is SGHTA, CDR2 FQGTGA, per germline. The CDR3 spans 13 residues. The CDR3 coding sequence is TGTGCCAGCAGCTCGGACAGGGTGGGAGGCTACACCTTC. Translating it yields CASSSDRVGGYTF. Full variable domain (remainder filled in from reference TRBV7-3 and TRBJ1-2): GAGVSQTPSNKVTEKGKYVELRCDPISGHTALYWYRQSLGQGPEFLIYFQGTGAADDSGLPNDRFFAVRPEGSVSTLKIQRTERGDSAVYLCASSSDRVGGYTFGSGTRLTVV.

This clonotype was seen only a few times. The chain couples TRBV24-1 to TRBJ1-5; the D gene is possibly TRBD1 (5 bases). Trimming cost V 3 bases and J 6 bases, with 14 bases left between them. Germline CDR1 KGHDR, CDR2 SFDVKD. The length of the CDR3 is 15 residues. The CDR3 reads CATSDPEGEGQPQHF. CDR3 in DNA: TGTGCCACCAGTGATCCCGAAGGGGAGGGTCAGCCCCAGCATTTT.

The rearrangement links TRBV4-1 to TRBJ2-3; 12 bases fit TRBD2. V lost 4 bases, J lost 3 bases, and 5 bases stayed unmatched. The CDR3 length is 16 residues. CDR1 is MGHRA, CDR2 YSYEKL, per germline. CDR3 nucleotide sequence: TGCGCCAGCAGCCTCTCAACTAGCGGGGGGACAGATACGCAGTATTTT. Its translation: CASSLSTSGGTDTQYF.

This clonotype was detected a few times. V gene TRBV14 combines with J gene TRBJ2-2, with D perhaps being TRBD1 or TRBD2 (5 bases each). The CDR3 is 14 residues long. Looked up from germline, CDR1 is SGHDN and CDR2 is FVKESK. Trimming removed 5 bases at V and 6 bases at J, with 13 bases between. The CDR3 nucleotides are TGTGCCAGCAGCTACCTACTGGGGGCCGGGGAGCTGTTTTTT. Translating it yields CASSYLLGAGELFF.

This clonotype has only a few counts. The chain combines TRBV24-1 with TRBJ2-3, with D hard to call. The germline V and J ends were trimmed by 5 bases and 0 bases, with 14 bases remaining between them. In germline, CDR1 is KGHDR, CDR2 SFDVKD. The CDR3 consists of 16 residues. The CDR3 DNA sequence: TGTGCCACCAGTGGGATAGTGGGCAAGAGCACAGATACGCAGTATTTT. Encoded protein: CATSGIVGKSTDTQYF.

This clonotype occurred a few times. The chain couples TRBV19 to TRBJ2-1; TRBD1 matches 11 bases. In germline, CDR1 is LNHDA, CDR2 SQIVND (reference sequence). The length of the CDR3 is 13 residues. Losses at the gene ends were 4 bases for V and 9 bases for J; bases not matched to a gene: 2. The CDR3 sequence: CASSRDRGAEQFF. CDR3 bases: TGTGCCAGTAGTAGGGACAGGGGGGCTGAGCAGTTCTTC.